Listed below are T cell receptor beta chains from one sample, sequenced in a study of T-cell reconstitution after alpha-beta-depleted transplantation in children. TCRdb re-called the PCR reads through MiXCR, storing one row per CDR3 protein. There are hundreds of thousands of distinct CDR3 sequences in the sample; approximately 12% occur only once, and around 2.5% lies in the top ten. This specimen consisted of PBMCs from the stem cell graft donor, obtained from the stem cell graft. These receptors originate from a human donor who donated a stem cell graft to a child with acute lymphoblastic leukemia. Both conserved end residues are part of each CDR3. A D gene is named only where the DNA matches it firmly. Size is stated for part of the rows, as once, few or many counts, or as a class when the clone is expanded.

TRBD2,TRBJ2-5,TRBV3-1,-,TGTGCCAGCTGCAAGGACCCGATAGGCCGGGAGGGCCGTGAGACCCAGTACTTC,CASCKDPIGREGRETQYF
TRBD1,TRBJ1-3,TRBV29-1,many,TGCAGCGCTTGGACAGGGGCCTTTGGCGAGAACTCTGGAAACACCATATATTTT,CSAWTGAFGENSGNTIYF
-,TRBJ2-7,TRBV9,many,TGTGCCAGCAGCGGAACAGGGGGAGGGCTCGAGCAGTACTTC,CASSGTGGGLEQYF
-,TRBJ1-5,TRBV12-3/TRBV12-4,-,TGTGCCAGCAGTTCCCAGGCAATACATCAGCCCCAGCATTTT,CASSSQAIHQPQHF
-,TRBJ2-7,TRBV2,many,TGTGCCCTAAGGGGAGGCACCTACGAGCAGTACTTC,CALRGGTYEQYF
-,TRBJ2-5,TRBV5-8,many,TGTGCCAGCAGCTTCACAGGGAGCGAGACCCAGTACTTC,CASSFTGSETQYF
-,TRBJ2-1,TRBV11-2,-,TGTGCCAGCAGCTGGGGGGGGACACCGGGCGATGAGCAGTTCTTC,CASSWGGTPGDEQFF
TRBD2,TRBJ2-1,TRBV27,many,TGTGCCAGCAGTCCGGTGAACGGGAGGGCCTTTATGTATGAGCAGTTCTTC,CASSPVNGRAFMYEQFF
TRBD1,TRBJ1-3,TRBV5-1,many,TGCGCCAGCAGCGTACAGGGGACGCTAACTGGAAACACCATATATTTT,CASSVQGTLTGNTIYF
-,TRBJ1-6,TRBV6-2/TRBV6-3,-,TGTGCCAGCAGTTATTCGGACAGCCTAAATTCACCCCTCCACTTT,CASSYSDSLNSPLHF
TRBD1,TRBJ1-5,TRBV29-1,many,TGCAGCGTTGTCGTCTCACAGGGGAGCAATCAGCCCCAGCATTTT,CSVVVSQGSNQPQHF
-,TRBJ2-5,TRBV29-1,many,TGCAGCTCTAGCACAGGGAACCAAGAGACCCAGTACTTC,CSSSTGNQETQYF
-,TRBJ2-5,TRBV24-1,-,TGTGCCACCAGGAAGGGAGAGACCCAGTACTTC,CATRKGETQYF
TRBD2,TRBJ2-2,TRBV7-6,-,TGTGCCAGCAGCTTAGGGACTAGCGGGACCCTGGGGGAGCTGTTTTTT,CASSLGTSGTLGELFF
-,TRBJ2-1,TRBV5-5,-,TGTGCCAGCAGCGTGGCGGGGAAGTTGGGTAATGAGCAGTTCTTC,CASSVAGKLGNEQFF
TRBD2,TRBJ2-7,TRBV19,-,TGTGCCAGTACTTCCGGGACTAGGAGCCCCTACGAGCAGTACTTC,CASTSGTRSPYEQYF
TRBD1,TRBJ2-6,TRBV11-2,many,TGTGCCAGCAGCGTCCGGGACAGCCCCTTCTCTGGGGCCAACGTCCTGACTTTC,CASSVRDSPFSGANVLTF
TRBD1,TRBJ2-2,TRBV9,many,TGTGCCAGCAGCGTCCGACTGGGACAGGGAAGGACCGGGGAGCTGTTTTTT,CASSVRLGQGRTGELFF
TRBD1,TRBJ2-3,TRBV4-3,many,TGCGCCAGCAGCCGCTCCCTAGGGACAGGGGGCACAGATACGCAGTATTTT,CASSRSLGTGGTDTQYF
TRBD1,TRBJ1-1,TRBV25-1,many,TGTGCCAGCATAGGACAGGAATCAACTGAAGCTTTCTTT,CASIGQESTEAFF
-,TRBJ1-1,TRBV12-5,-,TGTGCTAGTGGTTTTTCATCAATGAACACTGAAGCTTTCTTT,CASGFSSMNTEAFF
-,TRBJ2-3,TRBV29-1,many,TGCAGCGCGCAAAAATCCGGGGCCACAGATACGCAGTATTTT,CSAQKSGATDTQYF
-,TRBJ1-2,TRBV6-1,-,TGTGCCAGCAGGAGGGAGAGGGCGGATGGCTACACCTTC,CASRRERADGYTF
-,TRBJ2-3,TRBV15,once,TGTGCCACCAGCCTTATAGGGGACACAGATACGCAGTATTTT,CATSLIGDTDTQYF
-,TRBJ2-6,TRBV5-1,many,TGCGCCAGCAGCTTGGACAGGGCTGGGGCCAACGTCCTGACTTTC,CASSLDRAGANVLTF
-,TRBJ2-7,TRBV7-8,-,TGTGCCAGCAGCTCCGGATATACCTACGAGCAGTACTTC,CASSSGYTYEQYF
-,TRBJ2-7,TRBV5-1,many,TGCGCCAGCAGCTTGGACCTCAGGGGCACCTACGAGCAGTACTTC,CASSLDLRGTYEQYF
TRBD1,TRBJ1-1,TRBV6-1,many,TGTGCCAGCAGTCTGAAGCAGGGACAGGGGAGGACTGAAGCTTTCTTT,CASSLKQGQGRTEAFF
-,TRBJ2-1,TRBV20-1,many,TGCAGTGTTCCGAGACAGGAGGTGGTTTCCGATGAGCAGTTCTTC,CSVPRQEVVSDEQFF
TRBD2,TRBJ2-5,TRBV7-8,many,TGTGCCAGCAGCTTGACTAGCGGGGGGCGGGAGACCCAGTACTTC,CASSLTSGGRETQYF
-,TRBJ2-5,TRBV21-1,many,TGTGCCAGCTGCGACAGGGGGCAAGAGACCCAGTACTTC,CASCDRGQETQYF
-,TRBJ1-4,TRBV20-1,-,TGCAGTGCCCGGCGGACTGCAACTAATGAAAAACTGTTTTTT,CSARRTATNEKLFF
-,TRBJ1-1,TRBV7-9,many,TGTGCCAGCAGCTTTGGTGCGAACACTGAAGCTTTCTTT,CASSFGANTEAFF
-,TRBJ2-1,TRBV18,many,TGTGCCAGCTCACCAGGGGGCACAGTCTACAATGAGCAGTTCTTC,CASSPGGTVYNEQFF
TRBD1,TRBJ2-7,TRBV27,many,TGTGCCAGCTCCCATGAGGACAGGGGGCACCACGAGCAGTACTTC,CASSHEDRGHHEQYF
-,TRBJ2-7,TRBV25-1,many,TGTGCCAGCAGTGAATCATCAATGAGGCGATCTGGGGAGCAGTACTTC,CASSESSMRRSGEQYF
-,TRBJ1-1,TRBV2,-,TGTGCCAGCAGAGGGACACGGGACGCTTTCTTT,CASRGTRDAFF
-,TRBJ1-2,TRBV20-1,-,TGCAGTGCTAGAGATACCCGGGACTCCTCGGACTATGGCTACACCTTC,CSARDTRDSSDYGYTF
TRBD1,TRBJ2-2,TRBV18,many,TGTGCCAGCTCAACTATCAAGGCTCGACAGGGGGCCGACACCGGGGAGCTGTTTTTT,CASSTIKARQGADTGELFF
-,TRBJ2-6,TRBV29-1,many,TGCAGCGTTGAAGAACCCGGGGCTGGGGCCAACGTCCTGACTTTC,CSVEEPGAGANVLTF
TRBD2,TRBJ2-1,TRBV24-1,many,TGTGCCACCAGGGCAAGCGGGAGGGCCAATTACAATGAGCAGTTCTTC,CATRASGRANYNEQFF
-,TRBJ1-1,TRBV6-5,many,TGTGCCAGCAGTTACTCGGGAGTGGGGAACACTGAAGCTTTCTTT,CASSYSGVGNTEAFF
-,TRBJ2-7,TRBV7-2,many,TGTGCCAGCACCGAGGACTACAACCTCGAGCAGTACTTC,CASTEDYNLEQYF
-,TRBJ2-7,TRBV6-5,many,TGTGCCAGCAGGCCCGGTGGGCTCTACGAGCAGTACTTC,CASRPGGLYEQYF
-,TRBJ1-4,TRBV10-3,many,TGTGCCATCAGTGAGTCAACAATACCCCCCTACGGCGAAAAACTGTTTTTT,CAISESTIPPYGEKLFF
-,TRBJ1-1,TRBV6-2/TRBV6-3,many,TGTGCCAGCATCTTACTGGCCCCTGGAGGGTCTGAAGCTTTCTTT,CASILLAPGGSEAFF
TRBD1,TRBJ2-7,TRBV29-1,-,TGCAGCGCCTCGGAGGGACAGGGGGGCGAGCAGTACTTC,CSASEGQGGEQYF
-,TRBJ2-7,TRBV6-5,many,TGTGCCAGCAGCCGAACCGGGGAGCAGTACTTC,CASSRTGEQYF
-,TRBJ2-7,TRBV20-1,many,TGCAGTGCTAGAGGCTCCGGCTGGGGGGCCTACGAGCAGTACTTC,CSARGSGWGAYEQYF
TRBD1,TRBJ2-7,TRBV18,-,TGTGCCAGCTCACCGCGGACAGGGCGCCTCTACGAGCAGTACTTC,CASSPRTGRLYEQYF
-,TRBJ2-7,TRBV27,many,TGTGCCAGCAGTCTTGGGGCGTCAAGCTCCTACGAGCAGTACTTC,CASSLGASSSYEQYF
TRBD2,TRBJ2-1,TRBV3-1,many,TGTGCCAGCAGCCCCCGAACTAGCGGGAGTAACTACAATGAGCAGTTCTTC,CASSPRTSGSNYNEQFF
-,TRBJ2-3,TRBV4-3,-,TGCGCCAGCAGCCAAGATCGGGGGAGCCCAGATACGCAGTATTTT,CASSQDRGSPDTQYF
-,TRBJ1-6,TRBV27,many,TGTGCCAGCAGGGCGGAGGTGGTCAGCGGCCCGAATTCACCCCTCCACTTT,CASRAEVVSGPNSPLHF
-,TRBJ1-1,TRBV19,many,TGTGCCAGTACCCTCAAGCGGGACACTGAAGCTTTCTTT,CASTLKRDTEAFF
-,TRBJ1-2,TRBV14,-,TGTGCCAGCAGCCAAGGACGGCGAGTTGGCGACACCTTC,CASSQGRRVGDTF